These 27 T cell receptor beta chains originate from one sample sequenced in a study of lymphopenia after photon versus proton radiotherapy. The assay was immunoSEQ multiplex PCR, and TCRdb's table has in-frame clones only and misses some. The sample holds approximately 62,000 clones, approximately 84% seen once. Sample: peripheral blood, taken from a patient treated with proton-based radiotherapy. The receptors derive from a man aged 55 to 70 with pancreatic cancer.

This clone was found once. J is TRBJ1-5 and V is TRBV6-1; 7 positions agree with TRBD1. CDR3 size: 17 residues. Germline V gene data show CDR1 as MNHNS and CDR2 as SASEGT. The trim removed 3 bases at V and 0 bases at J, leaving 8 bases unmatched. In DNA, the CDR3 is TGTGCCAGCAGTGAGCCGACAGGGTTTGGTAGCAATCAGCCCCAGCATTTT. This gives the protein CASSEPTGFGSNQPQHF.

The chain is built from TRBV7-6 and TRBJ2-7, with TRBD2 as a possible D gene (5 bases). Germline V gives CDR1 SGHVS, CDR2 FNYEAQ. The V and J ends lost 4 bases and 3 bases respectively, with 10 bases between them. This CDR3 has 13 residues. CDR3 protein: CASSSNRGYEQYF. The CDR3 nucleotides are TGTGCCAGCAGCTCGAATCGGGGCTACGAGCAGTACTTC.

This clone was detected only once. The DNA for the CDR3 is TGTGCCAGCAGTTTAACGGGGTCGAGCGCCGCTTATGGCTACACCTTC. Its protein product is CASSLTGSSAAYGYTF. J is TRBJ1-2 and V is TRBV28; no clear D gene. The CDR3 spans 16 residues. Germline-derived CDR1 and CDR2 are MDHEN and SYDVKM. V lost 2 bases to trimming and J lost 5 bases, with 18 bases between them.

V usage is TRBV6-1 and J usage is TRBJ1-5; D gene uncertain. The V end lost 1 base, the J end lost 11 bases, and 9 bases lay between the germline ends. The CDR3 length is 12 residues. Germline CDR1 and CDR2: MNHNS and SASEGT. CDR3: CASSEGGRTQHF. CDR3 nucleotides: TGTGCCAGCAGTGAAGGCGGAAGGACCCAGCATTTT.

This chain joins TRBV5-1 and TRBJ2-1; 8 nucleotides line up with TRBD2. CDR1 and CDR2 from the germline V gene are SGHRS and YFSETQ. The CDR3 sequence is 15 residues long. Trimming at V came to 5 bases and at J to 1 base, leaving 5 bases not matched to a gene. The CDR3 DNA sequence: TGCGCCAGCAGATGGGCGGGAGGATCCTACAATGAGCAGTTCTTC. This encodes CASRWAGGSYNEQFF.

The J gene is TRBJ2-7, the V gene TRBV14; D possibly matches TRBD1 or TRBD2 (5 bases each). CDR3 size: 12 residues. Trimming shortened V by 4 bases and J by 3 bases, and 7 bases separated the two germline ends. Per the germline V gene, CDR1 is SGHDN and CDR2 is FVKESK. The CDR3 sequence is CASSRDHYEQYF. CDR3 bases: TGTGCCAGCAGCCGGGACCACTACGAGCAGTACTTC.

The rearrangement joins TRBV28 to TRBJ2-3; TRBD1 matches at 9 bases. Germline V gene lookup returns CDR1 MDHEN and CDR2 SYDVKM. V lost 9 bases to trimming and J lost 0 bases; unmatched junction nucleotides: 4. This CDR3 is built from 14 residues. CDR3 loop: CASRTGESTDTQYF. CDR3 nucleotides: TGTGCCAGTCGGACAGGGGAAAGCACAGATACGCAGTATTTT.

CDR3 DNA: TGTGCCAGCAGTTACTCAGGGGGGGGTGAGCAGTTCTTC. This gives the protein CASSYSGGGEQFF. V usage is TRBV6-5 and J usage is TRBJ2-1; D is perhaps TRBD2 (7 bases). Trimming left V 0 bases short and J 9 bases short, with 9 bases between. The CDR3 length is 13 residues. CDR1 and CDR2 from the germline V gene are MNHEY and SVGAGI.

The rearrangement uses TRBV28 and TRBJ1-5, with D possibly matching TRBD1 (5 bases). V shed 2 bases and J shed 4 bases, with 9 bases lying between them. CDR1 and CDR2 from the germline V gene are MDHEN and SYDVKM. The CDR3 extends over 14 amino acids. For the CDR3, the DNA is TGTGCCAGCAGTTTAATCCGGGGGAATCAGCCCCAGCATTTT. It specifies CASSLIRGNQPQHF.

This clone turned up a few times. The rearrangement joins TRBV6-1 to TRBJ1-5, with D possibly TRBD1 on 6 matching bases. This CDR3 has 15 amino acids. Deletions cut 2 bases from V and 6 bases from J, with 14 bases between. Germline V gene data show CDR1 as MNHNS and CDR2 as SASEGT. The CDR3 protein is CASSERRGAIQPQHF. DNA of the CDR3: TGTGCCAGCAGTGAAAGGAGGGGGGCGATTCAGCCCCAGCATTTT.

J is TRBJ2-7 and V is TRBV15; unclear D gene. V lost 7 bases and J 2 bases, leaving 15 bases between the germline ends. CDR3 length: 14 amino acids. Germline CDR1 LNHNV, CDR2 YYDKDF (reference sequence). CDR3 sequence reads: CATTSDPQAYEQYF. CDR3 sequence (DNA): TGTGCCACCACCTCCGATCCTCAAGCCTACGAGCAGTACTTC. Based on the CDR3 plus reference TRBV15 and TRBJ2-7, the full variable domain is DAMVIQNPRYQVTQFGKPVTLSCSQTLNHNVMYWYQQKSSQAPKLLFHYYDKDFNNEADTPDNFQSRRPNTSFCFLDIRSPGLGDTAMYLCATTSDPQAYEQYFGPGTRLTVT.

The chain recombines TRBV4-1 with TRBJ2-2, with D possibly TRBD2 on 5 matching bases. Trimming left V 6 bases short and J 4 bases short, with 15 bases between. In germline, CDR1 is MGHRA, CDR2 YSYEKL. The CDR3 is 15 amino acids. The CDR3 protein is CASRSVTSTTGELFF. CDR3 in DNA: TGCGCCAGCAGATCTGTTACTAGTACCACCGGGGAGCTGTTTTTT.

This clone was observed a handful of times. The chain joins TRBV4-2 to TRBJ2-7; 14 bases map to TRBD2. The V gene's germline CDR1 is LGHNA and CDR2 YNFKEQ. The CDR3 runs 18 residues. V trimming: 0 bases; J trimming: 2 bases; junction bases outside the gene matches: 6. In DNA form, the CDR3 reads TGTGCCAGCAGCCAAGATCTAGGACTAGCGGGAGGCACCTACGAGCAGTACTTC. Protein sequence: CASSQDLGLAGGTYEQYF.

On this clone: Other nucleotide sequences in the sample specify the same CDR3. This chain uses TRBV10-2 with TRBJ2-7; TRBD1 matches 10 bases. J lost 7 bases, V lost 8 bases, and 5 bases had no gene match. This CDR3 region has 12 residues. CDR1 WSHSY and CDR2 SAAADI come from the germline V gene. The CDR3 DNA reads as TGCGCCAGCGGACAGGGGGTTGGGGAGCAGTACTTC. This translates into CASGQGVGEQYF.

The V gene is TRBV6-6, the J gene TRBJ2-3, with 8 bases that match TRBD1. Germline loops: CDR1 MNHNY, CDR2 SVGAGI (reference sequence). The CDR3 sequence is 15 residues long. V shed 4 bases and J 3 bases; nucleotides not matched to a gene: 6. The CDR3 here is CASSSTGATTDTQYF. The CDR3, as DNA: TGTGCCAGCAGTTCGACAGGGGCGACAACAGATACGCAGTATTTT.

CDR3 protein: CASSSGASGTADTQYF. The CDR3 DNA is TGTGCCAGCAGTTCCGGGGCTAGCGGGACGGCAGATACGCAGTATTTT. This sequence joins TRBV28 and TRBJ2-3, with 9 nucleotides matching TRBD2. V trimming: 4 bases; J trimming: 4 bases; junction bases outside the gene matches: 9. The CDR3 length is 16 residues. CDR1 MDHEN and CDR2 SYDVKM come from the germline V gene.

V and J are TRBV19 and TRBJ1-6, with D possibly matching TRBD1 (5 bases). Germline V gene sequence: CDR1 LNHDA, CDR2 SQIVND (reference sequence). CDR3 size: 14 residues. V shed 6 bases and J shed 6 bases, with 12 bases lying between them. The CDR3 DNA follows: TGTGCCAGTAGCTACGGACAAACTAATTCACCCCTCCACTTT. This gives the protein CASSYGQTNSPLHF.

The CDR3 DNA follows: TGTGCCAGCAGAAGACGCCGGGACGGGGAGAACACTGAAGCTTTCTTT. It is translated as CASRRRRDGENTEAFF. The chain is built from TRBV27 and TRBJ1-1; TRBD1 might be the D (5 bases). Germline V gives CDR1 MNHEY, CDR2 SMNVEV (reference sequence). Deletions cut 6 bases from V and 1 base from J, with 18 bases between. This CDR3 has 16 residues.

CDR3 residues: CAWSPSPDGYTF. CDR3 nucleotides: TGTGCCTGGAGTCCAAGTCCGGATGGCTACACCTTC. The chain joins TRBV30 to TRBJ1-2, with D unclear. This CDR3 is built from 12 residues. Trimming stripped 2 bases from V and 6 bases from J, with 10 bases between. CDR1 is GTSNPN, CDR2 SVGIG, per germline (reference sequence).

This rearrangement joins TRBV29-1 to TRBJ2-3; D unresolved. The germline V and J ends were trimmed by 4 bases and 6 bases, with 11 bases remaining between them. This CDR3 region has 12 residues. The V gene's germline CDR1 is SQVTM and CDR2 ANQGSEA. CDR3 amino acids: CSVGARLDTQYF. CDR3 coding DNA: TGCAGCGTTGGAGCAAGACTTGATACGCAGTATTTT.

V is TRBV30 and J is TRBJ2-1, with TRBD2 matching 8 bases. Germline V gene data show CDR1 as GTSNPN and CDR2 as SVGIG (reference sequence). This CDR3 has 16 amino acids. V lost 0 bases and J lost 4; bases outside the gene matches: 8. CDR3 coding DNA: TGTGCCTGGAGTGTAGTCGGCGGGAGGACTTACAATGAGCAGTTCTTC. Translated: CAWSVVGGRTYNEQFF.

A few counts support this clone. The chain links TRBV28 to TRBJ1-5; TRBD1 matches at 7 bases. The CDR3 loop spans 15 amino acids. Germline CDR1 is MDHEN and CDR2 is SYDVKM. The junction had 10 bases not matched to a gene; V was cut back by 5 bases and J by 6 bases. The CDR3 here is CASSRDREISQPQHF. The CDR3 bases are TGTGCCAGCAGTCGTGACAGGGAAATAAGTCAGCCCCAGCATTTT.

V usage is TRBV6-7 and J usage is TRBJ1-1; no firm D call. TRBV6-7 belongs to the ORF category, with a function that is uncertain. Trimming removed 5 bases at V and 5 bases at J, with 12 bases between. The CDR3 length is 13 residues. CDR3 in DNA: TGTGCCAGCAGTGAAAGGGAGGGAACTGAAGCTTTCTTT. Translating it yields CASSEREGTEAFF.

The genes are TRBV5-6 and TRBJ1-3, with D possibly TRBD1 on 6 matching bases. The CDR3 totals 15 residues. The germline CDR1 and CDR2 sequences are SGHDT and YYEEEE. Trimming left V 2 bases short and J 1 base short, with 10 bases between. The CDR3 nucleotides read TGTGCCAGCAGCTTCTTACAGGGATCTGGAAACACCATATATTTT. It specifies CASSFLQGSGNTIYF.

The rearrangement joins TRBV11-1 to TRBJ2-2; 9 bases fit TRBD1. Unmatched junction bases numbered 10, after V lost 5 bases and J lost 3 bases. The germline V gene encodes CDR1 SGHAT and CDR2 FQDESV (reference sequence). The CDR3 loop spans 17 amino acids. CDR3 sequence: CASSPGGTGIHTGELFF. CDR3 nucleotide sequence: TGTGCCAGCAGCCCAGGGGGGACAGGGATTCACACCGGGGAGCTGTTTTTT.

V is TRBV29-1 and J is TRBJ1-2; no definite D call. The CDR3 sequence is 11 residues long. Trimming removed 4 bases at V and 4 bases at J, with 7 bases between. CDR1 is SQVTM and CDR2 is ANQGSEA in the germline V gene. CDR3 bases: TGCAGCGTTGTACTGGGCTATGGCTACACCTTC. Its protein product is CSVVLGYGYTF.

V usage is TRBV7-2 and J usage is TRBJ2-3; TRBD2 matches 9 bases. The CDR3 runs to 16 residues. J lost 1 base, V lost 0 bases, and 2 bases had no gene match. Germline V lookup: CDR1 SGHTA, CDR2 FQGNSA. The CDR3, as DNA: TGTGCCAGCAGCTTAGCGGGCGGGAGGGGCACAGATACGCAGTATTTT. This codes for CASSLAGGRGTDTQYF.